This T cell receptor (beta chain) was obtained from a study of cytomegalovirus exposure and HLA in healthy donors. Study conclusions and caveats: In an earlier analysis, in some 500 donors, most V segments appeared productive either ~90% or ~30% of the time.

Use of 60 Vbeta and 13 Jbeta primers characterized the PCR. TCRdb's copy holds only in-frame clones and misses some; the assay was immunoSEQ multiplex PCR. The sample consists of 180,000 or so clones, 82% of them appearing once. In the case of this clone: Its target is unknown.

CDR3 size: 14 residues. Per germline, CDR1 SGHNT and CDR2 YYREEE (reference sequence). V lost 4 bases, J lost 4 bases, and 7 bases stayed unmatched. What was sequenced was PBMCs. The origin of this receptor is a man aged 35 to 55 in good health and CMV-seronegative. The chain recombines TRBV5-4 with TRBJ1-1; 7 nucleotides align to TRBD1. The CDR3 region has the DNA TGTGCCAGCAGCACCGGACAGGCGGGCACTGAAGCTTTCTTT. Amino acids: CASSTGQAGTEAFF.